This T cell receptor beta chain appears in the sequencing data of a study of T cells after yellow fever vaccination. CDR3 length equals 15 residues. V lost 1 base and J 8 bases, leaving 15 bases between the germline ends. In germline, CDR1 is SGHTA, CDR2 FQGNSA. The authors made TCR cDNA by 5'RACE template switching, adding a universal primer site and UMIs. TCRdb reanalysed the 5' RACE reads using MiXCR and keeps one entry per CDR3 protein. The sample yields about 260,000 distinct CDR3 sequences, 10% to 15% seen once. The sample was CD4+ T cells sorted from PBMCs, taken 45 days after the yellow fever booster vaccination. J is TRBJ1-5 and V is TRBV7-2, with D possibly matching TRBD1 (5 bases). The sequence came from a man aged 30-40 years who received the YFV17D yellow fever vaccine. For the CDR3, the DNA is TGTGCCAGCAGCTTAGAGGTGGGAGGGGTGGAGCCCCAGCATTTT. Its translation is CASSLEVGGVEPQHF. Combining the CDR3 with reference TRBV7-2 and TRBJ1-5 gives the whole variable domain GAGVSQSPSNKVTEKGKDVELRCDPISGHTALYWYRQSLGQGLEFLIYFQGNSAPDKSGLPSDRFSAERTGGSVSTLTIQRTQQEDSAVYLCASSLEVGGVEPQHFGDGTRLSIL.